This TCR beta chain was found in a study of cytomegalovirus exposure and HLA in healthy donors. PCR was performed using 60 Vbeta and 13 Jbeta primers. Data came from immunoSEQ multiplex PCR; TCRdb stores just in-frame clones and leaves some out. The data hold 120,000 to 150,000 clones, with 78% observed a single time. This CDR3 contains 14 residues. Germline V gene data show CDR1 as SGHVS and CDR2 as FNYEAQ. V lost 5 bases, J lost 5 bases, and 15 bases lay in between. The sequence was collected from a male donor in good health and CMV-seronegative. This chain joins TRBV7-6 and TRBJ2-5, with D possibly TRBD2 on 5 matching bases. Sequencing input: PBMCs. CDR3 region: CASSPKDGMETQYF. For the CDR3, the DNA is TGTGCCAGCAGCCCGAAGGACGGGATGGAGACCCAGTACTTC.